The entry that follows covers one T cell receptor beta chain sequence. There are 15 residues in the CDR3. Germline-derived CDR1 and CDR2 are SGDLS and YYNGEE. V lost 3 bases, J lost 6 bases, and 9 bases stayed unmatched. TCRdb keeps only in-frame clones here, not all; method: immunoSEQ multiplex PCR. The table shows 350,000 to 400,000 clones, with approximately 86% occurring only once. These data belong to a study of blood T cell repertoires in COVID-19. This clonotype was sampled from a woman in her fifties or sixties with COVID-19, enrolled during active disease. The sequenced sample was peripheral blood. This chain connects TRBV9 to TRBJ1-2; 9 nucleotides line up with TRBD1. CDR3 bases: TGTGCCAGCAGCGGTTCCGGGACAGGGTTTAATGGCTACACCTTC. Translation: CASSGSGTGFNGYTF.